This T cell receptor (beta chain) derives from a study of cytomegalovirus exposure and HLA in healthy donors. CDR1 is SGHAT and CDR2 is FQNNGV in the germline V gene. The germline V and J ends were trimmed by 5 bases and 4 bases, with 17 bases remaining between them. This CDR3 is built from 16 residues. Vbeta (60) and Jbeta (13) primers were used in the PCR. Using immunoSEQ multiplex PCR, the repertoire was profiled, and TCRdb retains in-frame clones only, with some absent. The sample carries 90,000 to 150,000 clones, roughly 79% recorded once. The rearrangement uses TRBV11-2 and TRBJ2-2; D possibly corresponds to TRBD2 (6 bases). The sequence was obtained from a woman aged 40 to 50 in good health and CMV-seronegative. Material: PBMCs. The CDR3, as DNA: TGTGCCAGCAGCGGAGGGCCTAGCCTCACCACCGGGGAGCTGTTTTTT. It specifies CASSGGPSLTTGELFF.